These T cell receptor beta chains were read from a single sample in a study of blood T cell repertoires in COVID-19. Repertoires were generated with immunoSEQ multiplex PCR, while TCRdb's copy carries only in-frame clones and drops some. The sample contains more than 65,000 clones, over 80% of which appear only once. Sequences were obtained from peripheral blood. Every receptor here comes from a woman between 50 and 59 years old with acute or convalescent COVID-19. Each CDR3 is given without its conserved first and last residue. D genes are given only for firm matches.

j_call	d_call	cdr3_length	v_call	cdr3_aa
TRBJ2-1	NA	10	TRBV28	ASSSGFNEQF
TRBJ2-3	NA	13	TRBV9	ASSVEVVRADTQY
TRBJ1-4	NA	12	TRBV6-2/TRBV6-3	ASSRKVGKEKLF
TRBJ1-1	TRBD1	14	TRBV27	ASCRLGQGAHTEAF
TRBJ2-1	TRBD2	12	TRBV18	ASSPTGGLNEQF
TRBJ2-7	NA	11	TRBV30	AWRFQYSYEQY
TRBJ1-2	NA	11	TRBV30	AWSVEAAYGYT
TRBJ2-1	TRBD2	14	TRBV6-2/TRBV6-3	ASSWGGRLGGDEQF
TRBJ1-1	NA	12	TRBV19	ASSFEGGLTEAF
TRBJ1-2	NA	11	TRBV12-3/TRBV12-4	ASSSTETYGYT
TRBJ1-4	NA	12	TRBV18	ASSPSRGGEKLF
TRBJ1-2	NA	12	TRBV3-1/TRBV3-2	ASSQDWGGRGYT
TRBJ1-3	NA	12	TRBV24-1	ATSDGGRENTIY